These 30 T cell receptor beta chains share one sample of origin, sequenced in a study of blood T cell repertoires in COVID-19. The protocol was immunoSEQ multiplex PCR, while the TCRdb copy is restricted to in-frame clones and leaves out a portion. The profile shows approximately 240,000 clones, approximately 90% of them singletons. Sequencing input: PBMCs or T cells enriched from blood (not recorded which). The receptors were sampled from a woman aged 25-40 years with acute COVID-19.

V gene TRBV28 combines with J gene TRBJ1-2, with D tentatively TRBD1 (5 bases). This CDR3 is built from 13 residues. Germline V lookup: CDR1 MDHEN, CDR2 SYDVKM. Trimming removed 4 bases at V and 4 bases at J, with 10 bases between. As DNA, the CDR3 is TGTGCCAGCAGTTACGGCCAGGGCTATGGCTACACCTTC. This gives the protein CASSYGQGYGYTF.

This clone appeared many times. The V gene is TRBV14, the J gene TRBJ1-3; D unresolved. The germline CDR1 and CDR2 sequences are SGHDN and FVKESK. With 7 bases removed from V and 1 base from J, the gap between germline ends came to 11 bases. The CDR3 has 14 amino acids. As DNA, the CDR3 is TGTGCCAGCACCCTAGGAGTATCTGGAAACACCATATATTTT. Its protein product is CASTLGVSGNTIYF.

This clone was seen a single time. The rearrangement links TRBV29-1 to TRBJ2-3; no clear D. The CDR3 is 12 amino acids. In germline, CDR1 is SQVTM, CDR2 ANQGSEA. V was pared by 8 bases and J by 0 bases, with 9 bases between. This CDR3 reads CSRLSSTDTQYF. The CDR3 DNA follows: TGCAGCCGTCTATCTAGCACAGATACGCAGTATTTT.

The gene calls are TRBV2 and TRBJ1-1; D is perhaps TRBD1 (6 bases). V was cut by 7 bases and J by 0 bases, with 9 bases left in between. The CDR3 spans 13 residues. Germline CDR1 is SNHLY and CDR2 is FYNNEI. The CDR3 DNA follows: TGTGCCAGCATTGGACAGATGAACACTGAAGCTTTCTTT. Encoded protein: CASIGQMNTEAFF.

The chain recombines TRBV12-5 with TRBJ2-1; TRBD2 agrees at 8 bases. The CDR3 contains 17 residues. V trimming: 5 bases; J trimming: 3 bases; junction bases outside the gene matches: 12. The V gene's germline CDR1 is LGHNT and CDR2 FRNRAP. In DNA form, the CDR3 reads TGTGCTAGTGGTCCAACGACAAGCGGGAGTAACTACAATGAGCAGTTCTTC. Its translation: CASGPTTSGSNYNEQFF.

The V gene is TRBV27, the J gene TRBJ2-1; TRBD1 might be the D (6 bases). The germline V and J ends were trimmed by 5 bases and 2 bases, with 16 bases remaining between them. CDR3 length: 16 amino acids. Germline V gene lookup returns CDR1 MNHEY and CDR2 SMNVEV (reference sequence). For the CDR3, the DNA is TGTGCCAGCAGTCCCCTCCCCGGACAGACCTACAATGAGCAGTTCTTC. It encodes CASSPLPGQTYNEQFF.

Here the CDR3 reads CASIRTGQNSPLHF. The CDR3 bases are TGTGCCAGCATTAGGACAGGGCAGAATTCACCCCTCCACTTT. V and J are TRBV6-5 and TRBJ1-6; 8 nucleotides line up with TRBD1. The CDR3 has 14 amino acids. The ends lost 7 bases at V and 7 bases at J; junction bases unmatched: 6. In germline, CDR1 is MNHEY, CDR2 SVGAGI.

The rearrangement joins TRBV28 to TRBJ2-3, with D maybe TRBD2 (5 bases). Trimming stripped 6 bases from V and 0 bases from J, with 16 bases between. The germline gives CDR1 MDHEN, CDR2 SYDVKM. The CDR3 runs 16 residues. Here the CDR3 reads CASSPPGWTSTDTQYF. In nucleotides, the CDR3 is TGTGCCAGCAGCCCCCCTGGATGGACTAGCACAGATACGCAGTATTTT.

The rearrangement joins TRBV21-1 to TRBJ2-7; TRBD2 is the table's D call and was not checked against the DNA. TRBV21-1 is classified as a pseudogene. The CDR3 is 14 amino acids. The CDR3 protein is CASSKAERPYEQYF. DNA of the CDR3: TGTGCCAGCAGCAAAGCTGAGCGACCCTACGAGCAGTACTTC.

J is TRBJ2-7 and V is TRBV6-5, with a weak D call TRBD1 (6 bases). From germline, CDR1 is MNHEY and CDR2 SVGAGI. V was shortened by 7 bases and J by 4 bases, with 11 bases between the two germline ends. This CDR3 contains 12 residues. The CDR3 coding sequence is TGTGCCAGCACCACGAGGGGGTACGAGCAGTACTTC. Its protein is CASTTRGYEQYF.

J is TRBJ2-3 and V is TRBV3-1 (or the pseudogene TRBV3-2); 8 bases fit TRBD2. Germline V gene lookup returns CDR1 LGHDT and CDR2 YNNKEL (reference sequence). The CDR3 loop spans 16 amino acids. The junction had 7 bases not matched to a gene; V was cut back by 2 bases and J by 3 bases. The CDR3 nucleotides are TGTGCCAGCAGCCAATCCGCCGGGAGGGTTACAGATACGCAGTATTTT. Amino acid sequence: CASSQSAGRVTDTQYF.

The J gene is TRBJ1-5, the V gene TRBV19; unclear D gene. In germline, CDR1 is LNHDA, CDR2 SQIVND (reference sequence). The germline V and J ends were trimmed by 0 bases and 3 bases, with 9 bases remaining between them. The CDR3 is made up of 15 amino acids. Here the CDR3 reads CASSIDHSSNQPQHF. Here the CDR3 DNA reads TGTGCCAGTAGTATAGATCACAGCTCCAATCAGCCCCAGCATTTT.

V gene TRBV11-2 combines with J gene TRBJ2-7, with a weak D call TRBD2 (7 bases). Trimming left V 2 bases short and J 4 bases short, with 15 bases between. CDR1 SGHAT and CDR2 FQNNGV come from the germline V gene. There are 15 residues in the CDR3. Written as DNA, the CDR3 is TGTGCCAGCAGCTTAATGGGGGGGCAGGAGTACGAGCAGTACTTC. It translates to CASSLMGGQEYEQYF.

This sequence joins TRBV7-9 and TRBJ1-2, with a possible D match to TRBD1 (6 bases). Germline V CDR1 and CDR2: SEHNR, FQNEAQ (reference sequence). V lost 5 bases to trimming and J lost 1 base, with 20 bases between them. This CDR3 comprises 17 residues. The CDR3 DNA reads TGTGCCAGCAGCCCCACCCCTGGACAGAATTATAACTATGGCTACACCTTC. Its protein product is CASSPTPGQNYNYGYTF.

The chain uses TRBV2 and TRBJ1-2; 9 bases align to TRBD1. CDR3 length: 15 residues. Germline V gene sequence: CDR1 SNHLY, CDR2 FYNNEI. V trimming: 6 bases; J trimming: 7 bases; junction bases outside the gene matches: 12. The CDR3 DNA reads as TGTGCCAGCAGCTGGGGACAGGGCCGCTCGGGTGGCTACACCTTC. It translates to CASSWGQGRSGGYTF.

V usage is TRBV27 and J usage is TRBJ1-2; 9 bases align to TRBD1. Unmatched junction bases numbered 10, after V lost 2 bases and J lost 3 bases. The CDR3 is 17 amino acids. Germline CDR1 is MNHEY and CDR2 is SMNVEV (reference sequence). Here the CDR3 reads CASSLGVGQGNDYGYTF. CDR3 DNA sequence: TGTGCCAGCAGTTTAGGAGTGGGACAGGGTAATGACTATGGCTACACCTTC.

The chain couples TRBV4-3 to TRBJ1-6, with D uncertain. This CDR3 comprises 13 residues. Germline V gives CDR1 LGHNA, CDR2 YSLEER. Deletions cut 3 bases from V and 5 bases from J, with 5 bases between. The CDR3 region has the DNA TGCGCCAGCAGCCACCCAGATAATTCACCCCTCCACTTT. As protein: CASSHPDNSPLHF.

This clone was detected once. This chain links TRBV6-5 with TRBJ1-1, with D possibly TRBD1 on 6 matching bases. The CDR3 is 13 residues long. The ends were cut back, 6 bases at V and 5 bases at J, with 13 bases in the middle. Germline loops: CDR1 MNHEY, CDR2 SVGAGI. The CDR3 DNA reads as TGTGCCAGCAGGGAGGCAGGGGATACTGAAGCTTTCTTT. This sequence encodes CASREAGDTEAFF.

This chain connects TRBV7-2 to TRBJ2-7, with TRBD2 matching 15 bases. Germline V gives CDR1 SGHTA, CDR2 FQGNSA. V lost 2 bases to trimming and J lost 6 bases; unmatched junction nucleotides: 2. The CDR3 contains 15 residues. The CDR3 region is CASSLTGLAGGEQYF. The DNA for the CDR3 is TGTGCCAGCAGCTTAACGGGACTAGCGGGAGGCGAGCAGTACTTC.

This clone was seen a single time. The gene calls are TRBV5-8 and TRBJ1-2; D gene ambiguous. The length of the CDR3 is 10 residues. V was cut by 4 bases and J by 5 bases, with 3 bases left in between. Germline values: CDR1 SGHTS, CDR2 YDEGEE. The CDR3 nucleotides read TGTGCCAGCAGCCGTTATGGCTACACCTTC. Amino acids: CASSRYGYTF.

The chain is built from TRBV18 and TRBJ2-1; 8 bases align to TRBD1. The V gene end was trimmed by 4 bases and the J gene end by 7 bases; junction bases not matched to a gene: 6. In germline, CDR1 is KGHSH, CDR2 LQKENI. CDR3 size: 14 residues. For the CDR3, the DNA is TGTGCCAGCTCACAGACAGGGGTTGGGAATGAGCAGTTCTTC. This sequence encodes CASSQTGVGNEQFF.

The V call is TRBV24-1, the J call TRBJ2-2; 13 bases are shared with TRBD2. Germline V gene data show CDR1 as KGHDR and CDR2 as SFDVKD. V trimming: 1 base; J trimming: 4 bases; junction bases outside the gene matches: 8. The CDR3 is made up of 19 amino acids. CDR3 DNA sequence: TGTGCCACCAGTGATTTAGCACTAGCGGGAGGGCCTGGCACCGGGGAGCTGTTTTTT. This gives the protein CATSDLALAGGPGTGELFF.

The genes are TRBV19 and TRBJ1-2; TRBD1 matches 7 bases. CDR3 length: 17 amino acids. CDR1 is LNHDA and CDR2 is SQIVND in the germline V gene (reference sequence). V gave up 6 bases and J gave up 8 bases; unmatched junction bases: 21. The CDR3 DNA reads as TGTGCCAGTAGCCTATACCACTCCACGACAGGGCTGAGGGGCTACACCTTC. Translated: CASSLYHSTTGLRGYTF.

The CDR3 bases are TGTGCCAGCAGCCCTGGGACATGGGGCGAGTGGGCTTTCTTT. Translated, it gives CASSPGTWGEWAFF. The chain couples TRBV3-1 (or the pseudogene TRBV3-2) to TRBJ1-1; D perhaps matches TRBD1 (6 bases). The germline V gene has CDR1 LGHDT and CDR2 YNNKEL (reference sequence). V was cut by 4 bases and J by 11 bases, with 20 bases left in between. CDR3 length: 14 residues.

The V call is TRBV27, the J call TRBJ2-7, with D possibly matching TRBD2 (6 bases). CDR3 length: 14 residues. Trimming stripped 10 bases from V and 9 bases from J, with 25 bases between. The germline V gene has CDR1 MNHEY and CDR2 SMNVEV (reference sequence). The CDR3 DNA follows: TGTGCCAACTGGCGGGGCTCCCTGGGTGATGTGCAGTACTTC. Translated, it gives CANWRGSLGDVQYF.

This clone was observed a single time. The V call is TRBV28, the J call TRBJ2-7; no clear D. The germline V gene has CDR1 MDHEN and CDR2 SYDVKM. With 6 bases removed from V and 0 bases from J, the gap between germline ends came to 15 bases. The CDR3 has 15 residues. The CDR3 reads CASRTTPPSSYEQYF. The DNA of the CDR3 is TGTGCCAGCAGAACAACACCTCCTAGCTCCTACGAGCAGTACTTC.

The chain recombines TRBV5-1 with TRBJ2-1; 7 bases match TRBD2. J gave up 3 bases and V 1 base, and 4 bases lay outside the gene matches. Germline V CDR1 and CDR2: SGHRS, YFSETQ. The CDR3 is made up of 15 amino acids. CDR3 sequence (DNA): TGCGCCAGCAGCTTGCCGGGGGACTACTACAATGAGCAGTTCTTC. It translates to CASSLPGDYYNEQFF.

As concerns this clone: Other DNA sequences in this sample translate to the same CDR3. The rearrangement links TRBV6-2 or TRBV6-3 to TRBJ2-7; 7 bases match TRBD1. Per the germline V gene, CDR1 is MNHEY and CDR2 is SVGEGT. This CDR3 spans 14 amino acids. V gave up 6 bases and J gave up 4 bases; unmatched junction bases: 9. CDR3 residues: CASSPPTGSYEQYF. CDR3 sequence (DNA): TGTGCCAGCAGCCCGCCGACAGGGTCGTACGAGCAGTACTTC.

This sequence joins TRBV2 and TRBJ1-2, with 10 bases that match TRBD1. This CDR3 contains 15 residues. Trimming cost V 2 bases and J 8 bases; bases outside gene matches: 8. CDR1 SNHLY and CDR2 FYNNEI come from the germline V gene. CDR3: CASSERVDRGEGYTF. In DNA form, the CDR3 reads TGTGCCAGCAGTGAAAGGGTGGACAGGGGGGAGGGCTACACCTTC.

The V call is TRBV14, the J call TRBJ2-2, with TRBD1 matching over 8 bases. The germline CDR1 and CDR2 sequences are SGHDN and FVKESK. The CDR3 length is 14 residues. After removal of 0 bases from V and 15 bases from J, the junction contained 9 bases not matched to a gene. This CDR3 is CASSQELGTGPMFF. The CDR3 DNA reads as TGTGCCAGCAGCCAAGAGCTCGGGACAGGCCCAATGTTTTTT.